This TCR beta chain comes out of a study of cytomegalovirus exposure and HLA in healthy donors. Regarding the study as a whole: It was about 150 TCR beta chains that were listed as cytomegalovirus-associated. A later analysis by the authors found several of the most significant clusters apparently linked to common viral pathogens.

Note on this clone: Its antigen is undetermined.

Germline loops: CDR1 LNHNV, CDR2 YYDKDF (reference sequence). The V end lost 1 base, the J end lost 6 bases, and 18 bases lay between the germline ends. The CDR3 loop spans 17 amino acids. PCR used 60 Vbeta primers and 13 Jbeta primers. Data came from immunoSEQ multiplex PCR; TCRdb stores just in-frame clones and leaves some out. The table lists under 250,000 clones, approximately 78% of them singletons. The TCR originated in a male donor in good health and CMV-seronegative. The sequencing input was PBMCs. V is TRBV15 and J is TRBJ1-4; a possible D gene is TRBD1 (5 bases). The CDR3 DNA reads as TGTGCCACCAGCAGAGTCCCTCCCCCAGGGATTTATGAAAAACTGTTTTTT. Protein product: CATSRVPPPGIYEKLFF. The full variable domain, its missing parts supplied by reference TRBV15 and TRBJ1-4, is DAMVIQNPRYQVTQFGKPVTLSCSQTLNHNVMYWYQQKSSQAPKLLFHYYDKDFNNEADTPDNFQSRRPNTSFCFLDIRSPGLGDTAMYLCATSRVPPPGIYEKLFFGSGTQLSVL.